The clone carrying this T cell receptor beta chain was detected only a few times. Its target is unknown. Indicated time point: patch test 1, 2 weeks after DPC sensitization. The treatment here: therapeutic diphenylcyclopropenone sensitization with weekly scalp DPC. Alopecia patients deemed DPC-suitable, aged 18 to 70, excluding pregnancy. This sample was included in a study of human T cells and chemical hapten exposure. This CDR3 has 14 residues. V lost 10 bases and J 4 bases, leaving 19 bases between the germline ends. TCRdb ran MiXCR on the RACE reads and lists one entry per CDR3 protein. The data hold roughly 80,000 distinct CDR3 sequences, with about 10% observed a single time. Study outcomes and limitations: The number of TCRs over 1 in 1000 frequency stayed unchanged after DPC.

The sample here was whole blood, taken in connection with sensitization to the hapten diphenylcyclopropenone (DPC). The V call is TRBV12-3 or TRBV12-4, the J call TRBJ2-5; maybe TRBD2 (7 bases). This receptor was obtained from a woman between 50 and 59 years old with alopecia areata. Some clones in this sample may be carry-over from other donors' samples. The DNA for the CDR3 is TGTGCCACCGATAAGGCGGGGGCAGGAGAGACCCAGTACTTC. Its translation: CATDKAGAGETQYF.